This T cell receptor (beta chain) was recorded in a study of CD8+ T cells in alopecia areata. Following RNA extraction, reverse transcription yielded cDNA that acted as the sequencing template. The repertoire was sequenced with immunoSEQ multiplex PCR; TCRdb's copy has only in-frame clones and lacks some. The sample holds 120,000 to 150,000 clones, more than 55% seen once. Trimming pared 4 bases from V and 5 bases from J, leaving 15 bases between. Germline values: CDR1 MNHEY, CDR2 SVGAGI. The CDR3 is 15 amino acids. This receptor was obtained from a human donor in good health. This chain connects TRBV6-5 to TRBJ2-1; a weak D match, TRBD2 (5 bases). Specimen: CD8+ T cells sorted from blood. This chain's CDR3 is CASSLTSGPHNEQFF. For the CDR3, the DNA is TGTGCCAGCAGTTTAACAAGCGGCCCCCACAATGAGCAGTTCTTC.